Sequencing of this T cell receptor (beta chain) was carried out in a study of cytotoxic CD8 clonotypes in ibrutinib-treated CLL. Using immunoSEQ multiplex PCR, the repertoire was profiled, and TCRdb retains in-frame clones only, with some absent. The sample yields 190,000 or so clones, about two thirds seen once. Germline assignment: CDR1 SGHAT and CDR2 FQNNGV. This CDR3 comprises 15 residues. The ends were cut back, 0 bases at V and 2 bases at J, with 11 bases in the middle. The chain joins TRBV11-2 to TRBJ2-7; a possible D gene is TRBD1 (5 bases). The source of this sequence is a human donor with chronic lymphocytic leukemia. The source material was PBMCs, sampled after 24 months of ibrutinib treatment. Written as DNA, the CDR3 is TGTGCCAGCAGCTTAGATCCAGGGTACACCTACGAGCAGTACTTC. It is translated as CASSLDPGYTYEQYF.